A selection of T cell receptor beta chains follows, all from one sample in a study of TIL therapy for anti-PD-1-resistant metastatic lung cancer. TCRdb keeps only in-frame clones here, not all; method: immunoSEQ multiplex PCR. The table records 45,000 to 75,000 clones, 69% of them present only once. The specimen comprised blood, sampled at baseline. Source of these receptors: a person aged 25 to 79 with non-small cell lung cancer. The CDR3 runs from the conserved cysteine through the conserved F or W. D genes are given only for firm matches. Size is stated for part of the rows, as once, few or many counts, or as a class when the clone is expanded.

cdr3_nt: TGTGCCAGCAGCCCCGGGACAGTTCGTTCACCCCTCCACTTT
cdr3_aa: CASSPGTVRSPLHF
clone_size: -
v_call: TRBV9
j_call: TRBJ1-6
d_call: TRBD1

cdr3_nt: TGTGCCAGCAGTAGGGGGACAGGGAGCCACAATGAGCAGTTCTTC
cdr3_aa: CASSRGTGSHNEQFF
clone_size: -
v_call: TRBV11-3
j_call: TRBJ2-1
d_call: TRBD1

cdr3_nt: TGTGCCAGCAGTCTGACAGGGGAAAGCTCCTACGAGCAGTACTTC
cdr3_aa: CASSLTGESSYEQYF
clone_size: -
v_call: TRBV6-5
j_call: TRBJ2-7
d_call: TRBD1

cdr3_nt: TGTGCCAGCAGCCAAGTGTATCTAGGCACAAACAATGAGCAGTTCTTC
cdr3_aa: CASSQVYLGTNNEQFF
clone_size: -
v_call: TRBV4-2
j_call: TRBJ2-1
d_call: -

cdr3_nt: TGTGCCAGCAGCCACAGCGGGAAGGGCACAGATACGCAGTATTTT
cdr3_aa: CASSHSGKGTDTQYF
clone_size: -
v_call: TRBV4-2
j_call: TRBJ2-3
d_call: TRBD2

cdr3_nt: TGTGCCAGCAGCCAAAGAACAGGGGGCTCTGGCGGGGAGCTGTTTTTT
cdr3_aa: CASSQRTGGSGGELFF
clone_size: -
v_call: TRBV4-2
j_call: TRBJ2-2
d_call: TRBD1

cdr3_nt: TGTGCCACCAGCAGGTTTACACAGGGGCGGGACGAGCAGTACTTC
cdr3_aa: CATSRFTQGRDEQYF
clone_size: -
v_call: TRBV15
j_call: TRBJ2-7
d_call: TRBD1

cdr3_nt: TGTGCCAGCAGCTTAGGACAGGGGGCGAGTTTGGCTTTCTTT
cdr3_aa: CASSLGQGASLAFF
clone_size: few
v_call: TRBV13
j_call: TRBJ1-1
d_call: TRBD1

cdr3_nt: TGTGCCAGCAGCTTACCTGGATCCTCCTACGAGCAGTACTTC
cdr3_aa: CASSLPGSSYEQYF
clone_size: -
v_call: TRBV11-2
j_call: TRBJ2-7
d_call: -

cdr3_nt: TGCAGCGTTGGATGGTCAGGGGGTCAAGAGACCCAGTACTTC
cdr3_aa: CSVGWSGGQETQYF
clone_size: -
v_call: TRBV29-1
j_call: TRBJ2-5
d_call: TRBD1

cdr3_nt: TGCGCCAGCAGCTTTTTTTCAGGGTCGAGCGGACAGAGCTCCTACGAGCAGTACTTC
cdr3_aa: CASSFFSGSSGQSSYEQYF
clone_size: -
v_call: TRBV5-1
j_call: TRBJ2-7
d_call: -

cdr3_nt: TGTGCCAGCGGTCCCGATGTAGGGACGAACACTGAAGCTTTCTTT
cdr3_aa: CASGPDVGTNTEAFF
clone_size: once
v_call: TRBV27
j_call: TRBJ1-1
d_call: -

cdr3_nt: TGTGCCAGCAGTTTGTCTATATATCAGCCCCAGCATTTT
cdr3_aa: CASSLSIYQPQHF
clone_size: -
v_call: TRBV27
j_call: TRBJ1-5
d_call: -

cdr3_nt: TGTGCCAGCAAGGTCAGACGTGCAACTAATGAAAAACTGTTTTTT
cdr3_aa: CASKVRRATNEKLFF
clone_size: -
v_call: TRBV28
j_call: TRBJ1-4
d_call: -

cdr3_nt: TGTGCCAGCAGCTTAGCAGAGGCCCAGTACTTC
cdr3_aa: CASSLAEAQYF
clone_size: -
v_call: TRBV7-2
j_call: TRBJ2-5
d_call: -

cdr3_nt: TGCGCCAGCAGCCACGGGACAGGGTATAGCACAGATACGCAGTATTTT
cdr3_aa: CASSHGTGYSTDTQYF
clone_size: -
v_call: TRBV4-1
j_call: TRBJ2-3
d_call: TRBD1

cdr3_nt: TGTGCCAGCAGCCACCTAGGACTGACTTACGAGCAGTACTTC
cdr3_aa: CASSHLGLTYEQYF
clone_size: -
v_call: TRBV7-2
j_call: TRBJ2-7
d_call: -

cdr3_nt: TGCAGCGTCAAGACAGGGATCTCCTACGAGCAGTACTTC
cdr3_aa: CSVKTGISYEQYF
clone_size: few
v_call: TRBV29-1
j_call: TRBJ2-7
d_call: TRBD1

cdr3_nt: TGCAGCGTCCGCCGGGACAGGGGTTACAATGAGCAGTTCTTC
cdr3_aa: CSVRRDRGYNEQFF
clone_size: -
v_call: TRBV29-1
j_call: TRBJ2-1
d_call: TRBD1

cdr3_nt: TGTGCCAGCAACCTCGGATTCTCCTATAATTCACCCCTCCACTTT
cdr3_aa: CASNLGFSYNSPLHF
clone_size: -
v_call: TRBV28
j_call: TRBJ1-6
d_call: -

cdr3_nt: TGCGCCAGCAGCCGGAGCACAGGAAAAGAGACCCAGTACTTC
cdr3_aa: CASSRSTGKETQYF
clone_size: -
v_call: TRBV5-1
j_call: TRBJ2-5
d_call: -

cdr3_nt: TGTGCCAGCAGCTTGGACTTCTCTGGAAACACCATATATTTT
cdr3_aa: CASSLDFSGNTIYF
clone_size: once
v_call: TRBV5-4
j_call: TRBJ1-3
d_call: -

cdr3_nt: TGTGCCAGCCGGGGACAGGAAGTGTATGGCTACACCTTC
cdr3_aa: CASRGQEVYGYTF
clone_size: once
v_call: TRBV6-1
j_call: TRBJ1-2
d_call: TRBD1

cdr3_nt: TGTGCCAGCAGGGACCCGGGACATGCAACTAACTATGGCTACACCTTC
cdr3_aa: CASRDPGHATNYGYTF
clone_size: -
v_call: TRBV7-9
j_call: TRBJ1-2
d_call: -

cdr3_nt: TGCAGCGTTTCTACCACTCCGGGGGCCAACGTCCTGACTTTC
cdr3_aa: CSVSTTPGANVLTF
clone_size: -
v_call: TRBV29-1
j_call: TRBJ2-6
d_call: -

cdr3_nt: TGTGCCACCAGCAGAGATCCCGCAGGGGACACTGAAGCTTTCTTT
cdr3_aa: CATSRDPAGDTEAFF
clone_size: -
v_call: TRBV15
j_call: TRBJ1-1
d_call: -

cdr3_nt: TGTGCCAGCAGCGCGACCGGGACCCCCGAGCAGTTCTTC
cdr3_aa: CASSATGTPEQFF
clone_size: -
v_call: TRBV9
j_call: TRBJ2-1
d_call: -

cdr3_nt: TGTGCCAGCAGCCCTAGTAGCGGGAGGGTCGAGCAGTACTTC
cdr3_aa: CASSPSSGRVEQYF
clone_size: -
v_call: TRBV7-9
j_call: TRBJ2-7
d_call: TRBD2

cdr3_nt: TGTGCCAGCAGCTCAAACTTGGGACTACACAATGAGCAGTTCTTC
cdr3_aa: CASSSNLGLHNEQFF
clone_size: -
v_call: TRBV13
j_call: TRBJ2-1
d_call: TRBD2

cdr3_nt: TGTGCCAGCACCTATCAAGGGACAGGGGGGATCTTC
cdr3_aa: CASTYQGTGGIF
clone_size: -
v_call: TRBV6-6
j_call: TRBJ1-2
d_call: TRBD1

cdr3_nt: TGCGCCAGCAGTGAGCCCGAGACAGGGGCGAAGCAGTTCTTC
cdr3_aa: CASSEPETGAKQFF
clone_size: few
v_call: TRBV10-1
j_call: TRBJ2-1
d_call: TRBD1

cdr3_nt: TGCGCCAGCAGCTTGGCACCTGCCTACAATGAGCAGTTCTTC
cdr3_aa: CASSLAPAYNEQFF
clone_size: -
v_call: TRBV5-1
j_call: TRBJ2-1
d_call: -

cdr3_nt: TGCGCCAGCAGCTTGTCCGGCGTCGGGACTAATGAAAAACTGTTTTTT
cdr3_aa: CASSLSGVGTNEKLFF
clone_size: -
v_call: TRBV5-1
j_call: TRBJ1-4
d_call: -

cdr3_nt: TGTGCCAGCAGTTACTCTGTGGGTTCCTACAATGAGCAGTTCTTC
cdr3_aa: CASSYSVGSYNEQFF
clone_size: -
v_call: TRBV6-5
j_call: TRBJ2-1
d_call: -

cdr3_nt: TGTGCCAGCTGCCTCGGCGGTGATGGGGAGACCCAGTACTTC
cdr3_aa: CASCLGGDGETQYF
clone_size: -
v_call: TRBV11-1
j_call: TRBJ2-5
d_call: -

cdr3_nt: TGTGCCAGCAGCGTAGGTCCCTACAATGAGCAGTTCTTC
cdr3_aa: CASSVGPYNEQFF
clone_size: -
v_call: TRBV9
j_call: TRBJ2-1
d_call: -

cdr3_nt: TGTGCCAGCAGTTACAGTGGGGGAGACACCTACAATGAGCAGTTCTTC
cdr3_aa: CASSYSGGDTYNEQFF
clone_size: once
v_call: TRBV6-5
j_call: TRBJ2-1
d_call: -

cdr3_nt: TGCGCCAGCAGCCAAGATCTGGTGAGGGGACTCACAGATACGCAGTATTTT
cdr3_aa: CASSQDLVRGLTDTQYF
clone_size: -
v_call: TRBV4-1
j_call: TRBJ2-3
d_call: -

cdr3_nt: TGTGCCAGCGAGAGGTCAGGGGGCAATGAGCAGTTCTTC
cdr3_aa: CASERSGGNEQFF
clone_size: few
v_call: TRBV4-2
j_call: TRBJ2-1
d_call: TRBD1

cdr3_nt: TGTGCCTGGAGTTGGGGTTTTGCATCAACTAATGAAAAACTGTTTTTT
cdr3_aa: CAWSWGFASTNEKLFF
clone_size: few
v_call: TRBV30
j_call: TRBJ1-4
d_call: -

cdr3_nt: TGTGCCTGGAGTTCAGGGCCCGACTATGGCTACACCTTC
cdr3_aa: CAWSSGPDYGYTF
clone_size: -
v_call: TRBV30
j_call: TRBJ1-2
d_call: -

cdr3_nt: TGTGCCAGCAGTGAAACGAAGTGGACTGAAGCTTTCTTT
cdr3_aa: CASSETKWTEAFF
clone_size: few
v_call: TRBV28
j_call: TRBJ1-1
d_call: -

cdr3_nt: TGTGCCAGCAGTCCGTGGACAGGGGCGGGCGGGGAGCTGTTTTTT
cdr3_aa: CASSPWTGAGGELFF
clone_size: -
v_call: TRBV27
j_call: TRBJ2-2
d_call: TRBD1

cdr3_nt: TGTGCCAGCAGCTTTTGGGAGACCCAGTACTTC
cdr3_aa: CASSFWETQYF
clone_size: -
v_call: TRBV7-9
j_call: TRBJ2-5
d_call: -

cdr3_nt: TGTGCCAGCAGTGATCAGGGTAGGAGCAATGAGCAGTTCTTC
cdr3_aa: CASSDQGRSNEQFF
clone_size: -
v_call: TRBV6-6
j_call: TRBJ2-1
d_call: -

cdr3_nt: TGTGCCAGCAGCTCATTCAACTTCTACAATGAGCAGTTCTTC
cdr3_aa: CASSSFNFYNEQFF
clone_size: -
v_call: TRBV5-5
j_call: TRBJ2-1
d_call: -

cdr3_nt: TGTGCCAGTAGTGACAGGGGGGCGCTTCTGAACACTGAAGCTTTCTTT
cdr3_aa: CASSDRGALLNTEAFF
clone_size: -
v_call: TRBV19
j_call: TRBJ1-1
d_call: TRBD1

cdr3_nt: TGTGCCATCAGTGAGGGTAGGAATCCTAGTACATCTTACAATGAGCAGTTCTTC
cdr3_aa: CAISEGRNPSTSYNEQFF
clone_size: once
v_call: TRBV10-3
j_call: TRBJ2-1
d_call: -

cdr3_nt: TGTGCTAGTGGTTTGGCTGGGACAGGAGAGACCCAGTACTTC
cdr3_aa: CASGLAGTGETQYF
clone_size: -
v_call: TRBV12-5
j_call: TRBJ2-5
d_call: TRBD1

cdr3_nt: TGTGCCAGCAGCCCGCGTGAAAAACTGTTTTTT
cdr3_aa: CASSPREKLFF
clone_size: -
v_call: TRBV11-2
j_call: TRBJ1-4
d_call: -

cdr3_nt: TGCAGCGTCTTCGGACGGAATTACACAGATACGCAGTATTTT
cdr3_aa: CSVFGRNYTDTQYF
clone_size: -
v_call: TRBV29-1
j_call: TRBJ2-3
d_call: -

cdr3_nt: TGTGCCAGCAAAGGAGGGGGAGGGAGCTACAATGAGCAGTTCTTC
cdr3_aa: CASKGGGGSYNEQFF
clone_size: -
v_call: TRBV7-9
j_call: TRBJ2-1
d_call: -

cdr3_nt: TGTGCCAGCAGAACCTTTGACGTAGGGGGCAAGGTCGCTGAAGCTTTCTTT
cdr3_aa: CASRTFDVGGKVAEAFF
clone_size: few
v_call: TRBV28
j_call: TRBJ1-1
d_call: TRBD1

cdr3_nt: TGTGCCAGCAGTCCGACGACTAGCGGGAGGGACGATACGCAGTATTTT
cdr3_aa: CASSPTTSGRDDTQYF
clone_size: once
v_call: TRBV2
j_call: TRBJ2-3
d_call: TRBD2

cdr3_nt: TGTGCCAGCTCAGGGGGCGCCGATAATTACTCACCCCTCCACTTT
cdr3_aa: CASSGGADNYSPLHF
clone_size: -
v_call: TRBV18
j_call: TRBJ1-6
d_call: -